This TCR beta chain was sequenced during a study of blood T cell repertoires in COVID-19 (TCRdb year 2020). With respect to the entire study: Collaborator samples came from the United States, Italy and Spain and covered acute and convalescent phases of COVID-19. The material from the prospective study consisted of cDNA or gDNA derived from T cells, B-cell-depleted T cells, or PBMCs. The dataset comprised deeply sampled blood TCRbeta repertoires from subjects exposed to, actively infected with, or recovered from COVID-19. The repertoires were made available in a free public database intended to serve as a resource for research on the immune response to SARS-CoV-2. The samples were drawn from two sources: the first 160 participants of the ongoing ImmuneRACE study, and 950 to 1,500 subjects contributed by 6 global collaborators. A de-identified subject ID, COVID-19 status, age in years and sex were almost always included in the sample metadata. Where HLA class I and class II types were available, the types were taken from metadata supplied by the sample provider, not from assay-based typing. What the study reported, not specific to this receptor: How much clinical and demographic metadata was included differed by source and by participant, and the metadata was provided uncurated.

TCRbeta CDR3 regions were amplified from genomic DNA by means of the immunoSEQ Assay, a bias-controlled multiplex PCR. The authors' pipeline ran thus. Within the assay, amplification of reference gene primers was used to estimate how many nucleated cells each sample contained. To quantify the absolute abundance of each unique TCRbeta CDR3 rearrangement, sequence reads were collapsed and filtered. Productive Simpson clonality was computed per sample as the square root of Simpson's diversity index over productive rearrangements. This immuneACCESS table, as held by TCRdb, lists in-frame sequences with V and J called but not all clones. Of the missing ones, under half trace to an unresolved V gene in checked studies; the others have no known cause. The D gene and trimming were derived from the DNA, and the V and J assignments and clone size from that table. This sample is represented by approximately 220,000 clones; more than 70% of them were singletons. The ten most abundant clones make up roughly 8.8% of the sample.

In the case of this clone: The clone's antigen remains unknown. Per-base qualities were not stored, and no clone one base away is much larger.

Whole blood was collected in K2EDTA tubes by collaborating institutions according to the institutions' own protocols. For TCRbeta analysis, collaborators shipped samples in one of three forms: frozen whole blood, isolated PBMCs, or DNA extracted from either of those sample types. CDR1 and CDR2, looked up from the germline V gene, are MDHEN and SYDVKM. Including the terminal cysteine and phenylalanine, the CDR3 comprises 16 residues. Only CDR3 DNA is held: 48 bases, read in frame from base 1. The junction shows trimming of 5 bases on V and 6 bases on J, and the gene matches do not reach 12 bases of it.

The TCR was taken from a woman aged 45-60 years with acute or convalescent COVID-19. The sample comprised peripheral blood. The chain is encoded by TRBV28 joined to TRBJ2-3; 9 junctional bases match TRBD1. For the CDR3, the sequence is CASSATGTGKGDTQYF. In nucleotide form, the sequence is TGTGCCAGCAGTGCAACCGGGACAGGGAAGGGGGATACGCAGTATTTT. With all but the CDR3 taken from the reference TRBV28 and TRBJ2-3 genes, the full variable domain is: DVKVTQSSRYLVKRTGEKVFLECVQDMDHENMFWYRQDPGLGLRLIYFSYDVKMKEKGDIPEGYSVSREKKERFSLILESASTNQTSMYLCASSATGTGKGDTQYFGPGTRLTVL.